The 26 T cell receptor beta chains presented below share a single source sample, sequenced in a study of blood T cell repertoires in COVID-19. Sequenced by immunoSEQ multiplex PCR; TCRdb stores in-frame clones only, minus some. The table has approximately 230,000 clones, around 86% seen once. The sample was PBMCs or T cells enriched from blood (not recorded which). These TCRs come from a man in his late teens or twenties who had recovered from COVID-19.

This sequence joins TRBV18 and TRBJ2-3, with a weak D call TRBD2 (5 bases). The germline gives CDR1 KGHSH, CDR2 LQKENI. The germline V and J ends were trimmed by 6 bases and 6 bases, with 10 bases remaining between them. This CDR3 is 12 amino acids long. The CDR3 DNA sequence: TGTGCCAGCTCGTTACCTAGCGATACGCAGTATTTT. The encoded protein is CASSLPSDTQYF.

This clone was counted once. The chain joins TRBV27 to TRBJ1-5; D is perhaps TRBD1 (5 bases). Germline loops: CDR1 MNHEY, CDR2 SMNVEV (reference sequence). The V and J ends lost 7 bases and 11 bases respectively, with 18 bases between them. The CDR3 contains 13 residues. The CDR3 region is CASTEQARRAQHF. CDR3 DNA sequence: TGTGCCAGCACGGAACAGGCCCGTAGGGCCCAGCATTTT.

The CDR3 bases are TGTGCCAGCAGCTTAGTTTATGGGACAGGGCTTCATGAGCAGTTCTTC. This sequence encodes CASSLVYGTGLHEQFF. This chain links TRBV13 with TRBJ2-1, with 9 bases identical to TRBD1. CDR1 and CDR2 (germline): PRHDT, FYEKMQ (reference sequence). V gave up 1 base and J gave up 8 bases; unmatched junction bases: 9. This CDR3 spans 16 amino acids.

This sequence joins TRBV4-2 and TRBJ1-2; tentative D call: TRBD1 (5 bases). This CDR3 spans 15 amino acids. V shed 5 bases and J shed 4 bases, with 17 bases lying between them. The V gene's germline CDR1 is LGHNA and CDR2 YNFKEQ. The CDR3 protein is CASSESLRGGYGYTF. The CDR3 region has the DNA TGTGCCAGCAGCGAAAGTCTGCGGGGGGGCTATGGCTACACCTTC.

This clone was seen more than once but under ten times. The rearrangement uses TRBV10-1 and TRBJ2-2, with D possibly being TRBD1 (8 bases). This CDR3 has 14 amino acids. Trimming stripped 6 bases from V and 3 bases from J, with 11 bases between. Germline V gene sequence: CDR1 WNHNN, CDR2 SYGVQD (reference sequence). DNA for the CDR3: TGCGCCAGCAGAGCGGGACAGGACACCGGGGAGCTGTTTTTT. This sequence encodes CASRAGQDTGELFF.

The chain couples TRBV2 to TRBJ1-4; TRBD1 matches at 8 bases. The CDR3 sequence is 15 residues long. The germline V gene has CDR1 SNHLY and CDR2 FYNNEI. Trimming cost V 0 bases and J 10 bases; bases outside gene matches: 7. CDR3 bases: TGTGCCAGCAGTGAAGCTTGGCACAGGGGGACAAAACTGTTTTTT. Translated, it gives CASSEAWHRGTKLFF. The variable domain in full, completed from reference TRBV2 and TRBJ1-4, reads EPEVTQTPSHQVTQMGQEVILRCVPISNHLYFYWYRQILGQKVEFLVSFYNNEISEKSEIFDDQFSVERPDGSNFTLKIRSTKLEDSAMYFCASSEAWHRGTKLFFGSGTQLSVL.

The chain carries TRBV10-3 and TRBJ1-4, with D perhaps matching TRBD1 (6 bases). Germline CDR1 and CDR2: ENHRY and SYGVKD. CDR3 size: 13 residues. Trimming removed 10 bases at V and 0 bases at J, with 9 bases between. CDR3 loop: CATTGATNEKLFF. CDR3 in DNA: TGTGCCACGACAGGAGCAACTAATGAAAAACTGTTTTTT.

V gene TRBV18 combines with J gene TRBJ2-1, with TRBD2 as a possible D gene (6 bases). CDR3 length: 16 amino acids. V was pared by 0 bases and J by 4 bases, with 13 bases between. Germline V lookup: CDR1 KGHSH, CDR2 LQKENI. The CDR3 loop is CASSPPSGGRYNEQFF. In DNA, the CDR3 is TGTGCCAGCTCACCACCGTCAGGAGGGAGGTACAATGAGCAGTTCTTC. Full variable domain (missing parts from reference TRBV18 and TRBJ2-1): NAGVMQNPRHLVRRRGQEARLRCSPMKGHSHVYWYRQLPEEGLKFMVYLQKENIIDESGMPKERFSAEFPKEGPSILRIQQVVRGDSAAYFCASSPPSGGRYNEQFFGPGTRLTVL.

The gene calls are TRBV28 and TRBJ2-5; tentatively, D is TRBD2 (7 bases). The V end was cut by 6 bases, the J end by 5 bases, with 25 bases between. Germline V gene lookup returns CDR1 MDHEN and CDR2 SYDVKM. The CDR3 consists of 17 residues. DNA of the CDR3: TGTGCCAGCAGGAGTTTCGGGGGGCATAGGGCCAGGGAGACCCAGTACTTC. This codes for CASRSFGGHRARETQYF.

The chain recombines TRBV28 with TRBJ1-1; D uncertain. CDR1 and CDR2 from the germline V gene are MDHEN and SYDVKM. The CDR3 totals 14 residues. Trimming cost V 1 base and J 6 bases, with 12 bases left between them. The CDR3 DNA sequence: TGTGCCAGCAGTTTATCCTTCCGGGTTTCTGAAGCTTTCTTT. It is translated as CASSLSFRVSEAFF. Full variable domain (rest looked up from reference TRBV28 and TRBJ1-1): DVKVTQSSRYLVKRTGEKVFLECVQDMDHENMFWYRQDPGLGLRLIYFSYDVKMKEKGDIPEGYSVSREKKERFSLILESASTNQTSMYLCASSLSFRVSEAFFGQGTRLTVV.

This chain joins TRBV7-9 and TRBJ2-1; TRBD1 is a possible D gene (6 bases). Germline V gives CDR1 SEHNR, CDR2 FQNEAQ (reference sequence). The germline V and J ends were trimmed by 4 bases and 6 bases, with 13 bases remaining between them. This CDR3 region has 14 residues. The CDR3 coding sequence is TGTGCCAGCAGCTCCCGCGTGGGGGCCAATGAGCAGTTCTTC. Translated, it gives CASSSRVGANEQFF.

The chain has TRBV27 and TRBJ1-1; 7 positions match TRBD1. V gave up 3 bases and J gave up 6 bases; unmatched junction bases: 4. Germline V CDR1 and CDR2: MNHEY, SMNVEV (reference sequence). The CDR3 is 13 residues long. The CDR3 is CASSLGQGAEAFF. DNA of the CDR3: TGTGCCAGCAGTTTGGGCCAGGGGGCTGAAGCTTTCTTT.

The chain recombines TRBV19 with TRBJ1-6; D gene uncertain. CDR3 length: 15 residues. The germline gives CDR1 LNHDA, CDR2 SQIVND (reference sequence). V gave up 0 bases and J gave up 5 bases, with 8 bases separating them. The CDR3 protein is CASSIEPADNSPLHF. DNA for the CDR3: TGTGCCAGTAGTATAGAGCCGGCGGATAATTCACCCCTCCACTTT.

This CDR3 reads CASSFSRSPLHF. In DNA, the CDR3 is TGTGCCAGCAGTTTTAGCCGTTCACCCCTCCACTTT. The rearrangement links TRBV12-3 or TRBV12-4 to TRBJ1-6; no definite D call. V was clipped by 3 bases and J by 9 bases, with 6 bases between them. The CDR3 consists of 12 residues.

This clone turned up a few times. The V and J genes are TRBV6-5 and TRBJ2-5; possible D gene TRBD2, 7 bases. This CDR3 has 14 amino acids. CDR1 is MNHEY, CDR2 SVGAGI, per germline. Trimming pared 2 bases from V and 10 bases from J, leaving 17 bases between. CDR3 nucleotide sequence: TGTGCCAGCAGTTACGGCCCGGGGGGCCCTTACCAGTACTTC. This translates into CASSYGPGGPYQYF.

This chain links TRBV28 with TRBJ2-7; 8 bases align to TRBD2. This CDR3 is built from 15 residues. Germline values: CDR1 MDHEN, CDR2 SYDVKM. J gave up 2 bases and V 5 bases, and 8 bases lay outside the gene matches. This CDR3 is CASSKPGLGTYEQYF. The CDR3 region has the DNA TGTGCCAGCAGTAAACCGGGACTAGGGACCTACGAGCAGTACTTC. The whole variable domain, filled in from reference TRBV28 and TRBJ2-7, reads DVKVTQSSRYLVKRTGEKVFLECVQDMDHENMFWYRQDPGLGLRLIYFSYDVKMKEKGDIPEGYSVSREKKERFSLILESASTNQTSMYLCASSKPGLGTYEQYFGPGTRLTVT.

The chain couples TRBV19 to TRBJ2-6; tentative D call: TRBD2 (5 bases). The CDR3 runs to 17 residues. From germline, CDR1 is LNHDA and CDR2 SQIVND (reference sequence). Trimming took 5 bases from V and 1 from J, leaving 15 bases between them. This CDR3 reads CASSELASRSGANVLTF. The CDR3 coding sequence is TGTGCCAGTAGTGAGCTAGCCTCACGATCTGGGGCCAACGTCCTGACTTTC.

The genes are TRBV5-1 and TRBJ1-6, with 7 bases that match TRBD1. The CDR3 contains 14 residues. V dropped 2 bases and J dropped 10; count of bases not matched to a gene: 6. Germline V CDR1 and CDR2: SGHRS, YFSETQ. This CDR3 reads CASSLRGQPSPLHF. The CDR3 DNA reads TGCGCCAGCAGCTTACGGGGACAGCCGTCACCCCTCCACTTT. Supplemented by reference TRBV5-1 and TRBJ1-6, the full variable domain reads KAGVTQTPRYLIKTRGQQVTLSCSPISGHRSVSWYQQTPGQGLQFLFEYFSETQRNKGNFPGRFSGRQFSNSRSEMNVSTLELGDSALYLCASSLRGQPSPLHFGNGTRLTVT.

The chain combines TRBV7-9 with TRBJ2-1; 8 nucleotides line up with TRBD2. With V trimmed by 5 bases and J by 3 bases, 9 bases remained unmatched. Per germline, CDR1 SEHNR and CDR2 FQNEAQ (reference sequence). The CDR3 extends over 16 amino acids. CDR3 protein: CASSPAGGELYNEQFF. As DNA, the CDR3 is TGTGCCAGCAGCCCTGCCGGGGGGGAACTCTACAATGAGCAGTTCTTC.

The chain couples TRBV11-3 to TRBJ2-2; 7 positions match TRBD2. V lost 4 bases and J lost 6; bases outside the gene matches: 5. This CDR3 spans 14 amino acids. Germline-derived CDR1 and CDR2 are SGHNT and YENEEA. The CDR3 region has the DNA TGTGCCAGCAGCTCCGGACTAGACCCCGGGGAGCTGTTTTTT. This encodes CASSSGLDPGELFF.

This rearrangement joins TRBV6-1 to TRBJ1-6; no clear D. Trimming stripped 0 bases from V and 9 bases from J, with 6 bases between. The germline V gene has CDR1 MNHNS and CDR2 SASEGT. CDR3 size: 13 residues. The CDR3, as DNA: TGTGCCAGCAGTGAAGCGGGCCCTTCACCCCTCCACTTT. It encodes CASSEAGPSPLHF.

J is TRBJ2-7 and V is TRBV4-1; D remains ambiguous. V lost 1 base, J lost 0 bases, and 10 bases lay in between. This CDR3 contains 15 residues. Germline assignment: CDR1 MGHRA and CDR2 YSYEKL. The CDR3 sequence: CASSQGHAGSYEQYF. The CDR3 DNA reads TGCGCCAGCAGCCAAGGTCACGCCGGCTCCTACGAGCAGTACTTC.

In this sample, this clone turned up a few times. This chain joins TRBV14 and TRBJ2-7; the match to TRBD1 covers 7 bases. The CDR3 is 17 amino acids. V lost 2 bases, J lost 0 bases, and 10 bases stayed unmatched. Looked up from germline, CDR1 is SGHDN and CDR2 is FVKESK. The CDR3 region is CASSQPSRTGISYEQYF. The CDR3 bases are TGTGCCAGCAGCCAACCCAGCCGGACAGGAATCTCCTACGAGCAGTACTTC.

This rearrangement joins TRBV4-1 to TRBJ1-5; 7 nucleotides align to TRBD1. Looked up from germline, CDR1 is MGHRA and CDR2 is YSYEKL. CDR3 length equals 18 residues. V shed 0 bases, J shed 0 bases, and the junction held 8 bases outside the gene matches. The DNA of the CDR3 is TGCGCCAGCAGCCAAGATTTCGGGACAGTTCGTAGCAATCAGCCCCAGCATTTT. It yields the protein CASSQDFGTVRSNQPQHF.

CDR3 bases: TGTGCCAGCAGCCCCGGGACAGGGGACCCTGAAGCTTTCTTT. It yields the protein CASSPGTGDPEAFF. This chain connects TRBV7-6 to TRBJ1-1; 10 bases are a match to TRBD1. The trim removed 5 bases at V and 6 bases at J, leaving 6 bases unmatched. The CDR3 covers 14 residues. The V gene's germline CDR1 is SGHVS and CDR2 FNYEAQ.

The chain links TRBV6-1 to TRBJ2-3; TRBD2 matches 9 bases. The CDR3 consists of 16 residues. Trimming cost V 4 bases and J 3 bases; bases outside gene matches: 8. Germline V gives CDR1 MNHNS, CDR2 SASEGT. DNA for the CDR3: TGTGCCAGCAGTGGGGGACGGAGCGGGGGGACAGATACGCAGTATTTT. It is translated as CASSGGRSGGTDTQYF.